A selection of T cell receptor beta chains follows, all from one sample in a study of blood T cell repertoires in COVID-19. Clones were sequenced by immunoSEQ multiplex PCR, and TCRdb holds only the in-frame ones, with some missing. The profile shows 160,000 or so clones, 79% of them singletons. Material: peripheral blood. The receptors were gathered from an older woman with COVID-19, enrolled during active disease. CDR3s include the opening cysteine and the closing phenylalanine or tryptophan. Fields, in order: J gene, V gene, CDR3 protein.

TRBJ2-5 | TRBV6-4 | CASSDSRRKETQYF
TRBJ2-3 | TRBV11-3 | CASSPKPGLTDTQYF
TRBJ2-3 | TRBV18 | CASSPGAGGSGTDTQYF
TRBJ1-6 | TRBV19 | CASSIEVGQGNSPLHF
TRBJ2-1 | TRBV12-5 | CASGLPPGRAFSEQFF
TRBJ1-5 | TRBV10-3 | CAISERLDQPQHF
TRBJ1-3 | TRBV6-5 | CASRNSGTTGNTIYF
TRBJ1-6 | TRBV4-2 | CASSQEGDNSPLHF
TRBJ2-1 | TRBV20-1 | CSATTSNEQFF
TRBJ2-5 | TRBV5-6 | CASSLVVSETQYF
TRBJ2-2 | TRBV5-6 | CASSGRDRVTGELFF
TRBJ1-4 | TRBV9 | CASSYGTAANEKLFF
TRBJ1-1 | TRBV5-6 | CASSQTGAGEAFF
TRBJ2-2 | TRBV6-2/TRBV6-3 | CASSYSMAGAGGELFF
TRBJ1-5 | TRBV21-1 | CASSKVSREFSQPQHF
TRBJ2-7 | TRBV28 | CASSLGRVPYEQYF
TRBJ1-4 | TRBV5-6 | CASSLQGREKLFF
TRBJ1-5 | TRBV9 | CASSAGPNQPQHF
TRBJ2-7 | TRBV11-2 | CASSERPADDEQYF
TRBJ2-1 | TRBV4-1 | CASKNTGPSSYNEQFF
TRBJ1-4 | TRBV28 | CASSPTGFSRSDEKLFF
TRBJ2-6 | TRBV18 | CASSLYTGSGANVLTF
TRBJ2-1 | TRBV12-3/TRBV12-4 | CASTGDLEQFF
TRBJ2-5 | TRBV15 | CATSTIKQGNQETQYF
TRBJ2-1 | TRBV7-3 | CASSLNPGTSGSEQFF
TRBJ2-7 | TRBV28 | CASSPPGQGNYEQYF
TRBJ1-2 | TRBV7-8 | CASSPQGGYTF
TRBJ2-3 | TRBV19 | CASSIYGGLAGAHTDTQYF
TRBJ2-1 | TRBV2 | CATGTGYNEQFF
TRBJ2-7 | TRBV28 | CASSFIGGYYEQYF
TRBJ1-5 | TRBV28 | CASSPPRGGNQPQHF
TRBJ2-6 | TRBV10-3 | CAISEVAGGSSGANVLTF
TRBJ2-3 | TRBV11-3 | CASALGGITDTQYF
TRBJ1-1 | TRBV29-1 | CSVDRGTEAFF
TRBJ2-2 | TRBV9 | CASRGSGATGELFF
TRBJ2-4 | TRBV20-1 | CSASRVTKNIQYF
TRBJ2-7 | TRBV6-5 | CASGVLAGVYEQYF
TRBJ2-6 | TRBV6-6 | CASSLLESSGANVLTF
TRBJ1-6 | TRBV5-1 | CASSLGTGSDSPLHF
TRBJ2-1 | TRBV9 | CASSVGSSYNEQFF
TRBJ2-5 | TRBV7-3 | CASSPDAGLGVAQYF
TRBJ2-5 | TRBV5-4 | CASSPSRDRVWTQYF
TRBJ2-5 | TRBV18 | CASSSQETQYF
TRBJ2-1 | TRBV2 | CASRVGGHNEQFF
TRBJ1-2 | TRBV7-9 | CASSLVLGPYGYTF
TRBJ2-5 | TRBV29-1 | CSVDPGTGARETQYF
TRBJ1-2 | TRBV9 | CASSYGQGARGYTF
TRBJ2-5 | TRBV18 | CASSPPVEETQYF
TRBJ2-1 | TRBV28 | CASSSPGRGHHNEQFF
TRBJ1-3 | TRBV28 | CASSFSLWAQNTIYF
TRBJ2-3 | TRBV4-3 | CASSPLLAGGGDTQYF
TRBJ1-1 | TRBV19 | CASSIVVLGGTNTEAFF
TRBJ1-1 | TRBV5-6 | CASSLQGQNLNTEAFF